The 18 T cell receptor beta chains listed next were all sequenced from one sample in a study of T cell repertoires in cytomegalovirus infection. TCRdb processed the reads anew with MiXCR; each CDR3 protein has one entry. The table includes 100,000 to 150,000 distinct CDR3 sequences, roughly a third detected once. Antigens of these TCRs are unknown. The material was CD8+ T cells from cultured PBMCs, obtained from culture after CMV antigen stimulation. The receptors here all came from a human donor in good health (CMV status not recorded). Some clones in this sample may be carry-over from other donors' samples.

The chain carries TRBV6-2 or TRBV6-3 and TRBJ2-2; no clear D gene. The CDR3 covers 12 residues. V shed 10 bases and J shed 1 base, with 7 bases lying between them. Germline V gene data show CDR1 as MNHEY and CDR2 as SVGEGT. The CDR3: CATAGNTGELFF. For the CDR3, the DNA is TGTGCCACCGCAGGGAACACCGGGGAGCTGTTTTTT.

The chain links TRBV19 to TRBJ2-1, with TRBD1 identical over 12 bases. The CDR3 consists of 19 residues. V trimming: 7 bases; J trimming: 3 bases; junction bases outside the gene matches: 16. CDR1 and CDR2 from the germline V gene are LNHDA and SQIVND (reference sequence). CDR3 in DNA: TGTGCCAGTACGACGGGGACAGGGGGCTTCTTAACTAACTACAATGAGCAGTTCTTC. Amino acid sequence: CASTTGTGGFLTNYNEQFF. The whole variable domain, filled in from reference TRBV19 and TRBJ2-1, reads DGGITQSPKYLFRKEGQNVTLSCEQNLNHDAMYWYRQDPGQGLRLIYYSQIVNDFQKGDIAEGYSVSREKKESFPLTVTSAQKNPTAFYLCASTTGTGGFLTNYNEQFFGPGTRLTVL.

The J gene is TRBJ1-1, the V gene TRBV13; the match to TRBD1 covers 7 bases. The CDR3 totals 14 residues. The V gene's germline CDR1 is PRHDT and CDR2 FYEKMQ (reference sequence). The ends lost 8 bases at V and 1 base at J; junction bases unmatched: 7. This CDR3 is CASGLGTENTEAFF. The CDR3 DNA follows: TGTGCCAGCGGTTTGGGGACAGAGAACACTGAAGCTTTCTTT.

The rearrangement links TRBV4-1 to TRBJ1-2, with D tentatively TRBD1 (6 bases). The CDR3 length is 16 residues. V lost 0 bases and J 5 bases, leaving 16 bases between the germline ends. Germline CDR1 is MGHRA and CDR2 is YSYEKL. The CDR3 DNA sequence: TGCGCCAGCAGCCAAGATTCGTATCAGGGGAGGTATGGCTACACCTTC. Its translation is CASSQDSYQGRYGYTF.

This chain connects TRBV5-1 to TRBJ2-3; 10 bases are shared with TRBD1. V trimming: 4 bases; J trimming: 4 bases; junction bases outside the gene matches: 9. The CDR3 runs to 16 residues. Germline-derived CDR1 and CDR2 are SGHRS and YFSETQ. In DNA form, the CDR3 reads TGCGCCAGCAGCCCATCGGGACAGGGGTCGGCAGATACGCAGTATTTT. Translating gives CASSPSGQGSADTQYF.

The table lists this clonotype with many counts. The V gene is TRBV7-2, the J gene TRBJ2-3; 13 nucleotides align to TRBD2. Germline assignment: CDR1 SGHTA and CDR2 FQGNSA. V dropped 6 bases and J dropped 3; count of bases not matched to a gene: 6. This CDR3 region has 16 residues. CDR3 DNA: TGTGCCAGCAGGAGGACTAGCGGGGGAGTTACAGATACGCAGTATTTT. Translating gives CASRRTSGGVTDTQYF.

V is TRBV5-1 and J is TRBJ2-5; 9 bases map to TRBD2. The CDR3 runs 18 residues. Trimming removed 2 bases from V and 1 base from J; junction bases left unmatched: 12. Per the germline V gene, CDR1 is SGHRS and CDR2 is YFSETQ. The CDR3 nucleotides read TGCGCCAGCAGCTTCTTTGATGTGTCGACTAGCGGCCAAGAGACCCAGTACTTC. This codes for CASSFFDVSTSGQETQYF.

This clonotype was detected only a few times. V gene TRBV27 combines with J gene TRBJ1-1; 9 bases match TRBD1. The CDR3 is 15 residues long. Germline trimming cut 8 bases from V and 4 bases from J; bases unmatched to any gene: 11. Germline CDR1 MNHEY, CDR2 SMNVEV (reference sequence). CDR3: CASRADRGLFTEAFF. For the CDR3, the DNA is TGTGCCAGCCGGGCTGACAGGGGGTTGTTCACTGAAGCTTTCTTT.

The chain recombines TRBV28 with TRBJ1-1; the match to TRBD1 covers 9 bases. CDR3 length equals 15 residues. Unmatched junction bases numbered 6, after V lost 3 bases and J lost 4 bases. The germline CDR1 and CDR2 sequences are MDHEN and SYDVKM. CDR3 coding DNA: TGTGCCAGCAGTTTTTCGGGGACAGGGATCACTGAAGCTTTCTTT. Its translation is CASSFSGTGITEAFF.

In this sample, this clonotype turned up a few times. The chain links TRBV10-3 to TRBJ1-6, with unresolved D. Germline CDR1 reads ENHRY; CDR2 reads SYGVKD. V dropped 9 bases and J dropped 7 bases, with 13 bases sitting between them. The CDR3 length is 13 residues. The CDR3, as DNA: TGTGCCATTGGCTCTCACGGAAATTCACCCCTCCACTTT. It yields the protein CAIGSHGNSPLHF.

This clonotype has just a few counts. The J gene is TRBJ2-3, the V gene TRBV7-2; D not resolved. The germline V and J ends were trimmed by 3 bases and 5 bases, with 6 bases remaining between them. CDR3 size: 12 residues. From germline, CDR1 is SGHTA and CDR2 FQGNSA. The CDR3 is CASSFPEDTQYF. The CDR3 DNA follows: TGTGCCAGCAGCTTTCCCGAAGATACGCAGTATTTT.

This rearrangement joins TRBV3-1 to TRBJ2-7, with TRBD1 as a possible D gene (5 bases). CDR3 length: 15 amino acids. V was shortened by 3 bases and J by 2 bases, with 14 bases between the two germline ends. CDR1 and CDR2 (germline): LGHDT, YNNKEL (reference sequence). CDR3 nucleotide sequence: TGTGCCAGCAGCCATTTCTCAGGGCCGACCTACGAGCAGTACTTC. Translating gives CASSHFSGPTYEQYF.

This clonotype occurred a few times. V usage is TRBV2 and J usage is TRBJ2-7; 7 bases fit TRBD2. The germline gives CDR1 SNHLY, CDR2 FYNNEI. This CDR3 region has 10 residues. In DNA form, the CDR3 reads TGTGCTACCGCGGGGGTACGGCAGTACTTC. It specifies CATAGVRQYF.

This clonotype was recorded at least ten times. The chain joins TRBV19 to TRBJ1-1, with a possible D match to TRBD1 (5 bases). With 5 bases removed from V and 0 bases from J, the gap between germline ends came to 7 bases. This CDR3 contains 13 residues. Germline lookup yields CDR1 LNHDA and CDR2 SQIVND (reference sequence). The CDR3: CASSETVNTEAFF. CDR3 DNA sequence: TGTGCCAGTAGTGAGACAGTGAACACTGAAGCTTTCTTT.

V is TRBV27 and J is TRBJ2-7; 8 bases fit TRBD1. Germline lookup yields CDR1 MNHEY and CDR2 SMNVEV (reference sequence). CDR3 length: 16 residues. After removal of 4 bases from V and 0 bases from J, the junction contained 8 bases not matched to a gene. The CDR3: CASSSGTGLSSYEQYF. The DNA for the CDR3 is TGTGCCAGCAGTTCAGGGACAGGTCTAAGCTCCTACGAGCAGTACTTC.

Remarks on this clonotype: The CDR3 end shows no conserved phenylalanine or tryptophan, and so a read error is likely. The V gene is TRBV6-2 or TRBV6-3, the J gene TRBJ1-2; 8 bases align to TRBD1. This CDR3 comprises 16 residues. The germline CDR1 and CDR2 sequences are MNHEY and SVGEGT. Germline trimming cut 6 bases from V and 8 bases from J; bases unmatched to any gene: 17. The chain's CDR3 is CASSRNWGQDPGGYTV. DNA of the CDR3: TGTGCCAGCAGCCGTAACTGGGGACAGGATCCAGGCGGCTACACCGTC.

This clonotype turned up a few times. The chain joins TRBV28 to TRBJ1-1; D is unresolved. V shed 3 bases and J shed 8 bases, with 13 bases lying between them. The CDR3 covers 13 residues. Germline CDR1 reads MDHEN; CDR2 reads SYDVKM. The CDR3 protein is CASSFRGSREAFF. For the CDR3, the DNA is TGTGCCAGCAGTTTTCGCGGGAGCAGGGAAGCTTTCTTT.

The rearrangement links TRBV6-6 to TRBJ2-7; D is undetermined. Germline assignment: CDR1 MNHNY and CDR2 SVGAGI (reference sequence). This CDR3 region has 14 residues. V was clipped by 0 bases and J by 2 bases, with 8 bases between them. CDR3 sequence reads: CASSYSSRPYEQYF. The CDR3 DNA follows: TGTGCCAGCAGTTACTCGAGTCGGCCCTACGAGCAGTACTTC.